This T cell receptor (beta chain) is from a study of response to subunit inactivated influenza vaccine. TCRdb used MiXCR to reprocess the RT-PCR reads, holding one entry per CDR3 protein. The repertoire has about 570,000 distinct CDR3 sequences, approximately 10% of them found once; the top ten carry 11%. This clonotype was found a few times. The CDR3 spans 14 residues. V lost 4 bases and J 5 bases, leaving 13 bases between the germline ends. Germline-derived CDR1 and CDR2 are SGHRS and YFSETQ. This same sample was also taken into another study, of T cells expressing NK-cell markers. From that second work: UMIs accompanied the 5'RACE template switching by which TCR beta cDNA was made.

The source of this sequence is a man between 50 and 59 years old who received an inactivated influenza vaccine. The starting material was PBMCs from blood, obtained on the day of vaccination. The J gene is TRBJ2-1, the V gene TRBV5-1; D call uncertain. The CDR3: CASSPSGAHNEQFF. As DNA, the CDR3 is TGCGCCAGCAGCCCGAGTGGCGCCCACAATGAGCAGTTCTTC. Full variable domain (outside the CDR3, taken from reference TRBV5-1 and TRBJ2-1): KAGVTQTPRYLIKTRGQQVTLSCSPISGHRSVSWYQQTPGQGLQFLFEYFSETQRNKGNFPGRFSGRQFSNSRSEMNVSTLELGDSALYLCASSPSGAHNEQFFGPGTRLTVL.